The 2 T cell receptor beta chains below come from one sample, sequenced in a study of T cells after yellow fever vaccination. TCRdb fed the 5' RACE reads into MiXCR, producing one record per CDR3 protein. The sample yields some 52,000 distinct CDR3 sequences, about 6.3% seen once. The sample was CD8+ T cells not binding an NS4B(214-222) dextramer, sorted from PBMCs, taken roughly 45 days after the first yellow fever vaccination. These receptors all stem from a young man who received the YFV17D yellow fever vaccine.

At least ten counts were recorded for this clonotype. The chain links TRBV7-3 to TRBJ1-5, with a possible D match to TRBD1 (6 bases). Germline-derived CDR1 and CDR2 are SGHTA and FQGTGA. This CDR3 comprises 18 residues. Trimming left V 4 bases short and J 5 bases short, with 24 bases between. The CDR3 sequence: CASSSPGAVEKEYQPQHF. The CDR3, as DNA: TGTGCCAGCAGCTCGCCGGGGGCGGTGGAAAAAGAATATCAGCCCCAGCATTTT.

This chain joins TRBV6-5 and TRBJ2-7; perhaps TRBD1 as D (6 bases). This CDR3 spans 16 amino acids. V lost 4 bases and J lost 7, with 23 bases in between. The germline V gene encodes CDR1 MNHEY and CDR2 SVGAGI. The CDR3 reads CASSFTDDRLLEEQYV. CDR3 DNA: TGTGCCAGCAGTTTCACCGATGACAGGCTTCTGGAGGAGCAGTACGTC.